These 2 T cell receptor beta chains came from one sample sequenced in a study of T cell clusters in autoimmune cytopenias. Multiplex touch-down PCR amplified TRB using TRB-A and TRB-B pools in one tube. Each CDR3 protein gets one entry in TCRdb, which reprocessed the multiplex PCR reads and gives no DNA. The data show around 8,000 distinct CDR3 sequences, and the top ten clones hold under 30%. TRB was amplified from about 260 ng of peripheral blood genomic DNA per sample. Sequencing was carried out using peripheral blood. These receptors all stem from a human donor with an autoimmune cytopenia or autoimmune hepatitis (not recorded which).

This rearrangement joins TRBV5-6 to TRBJ2-2; there is no DNA to check the TCRdb D call of TRBD1. The CDR3 length is 16 residues. Germline CDR1 reads SGHDT; CDR2 reads YYEEEE. The CDR3 is CASSLRSPLATGELFF.

The chain has TRBV7-9 and TRBJ2-3; lacking DNA, the TRBD2 call made by TCRdb goes unchecked. CDR1 is SEHNR and CDR2 is FQNEAQ in the germline V gene (reference sequence). The CDR3 consists of 17 residues. This CDR3 is CASSSPSGIPGEHTQYF.